This T cell receptor (beta chain) stems from a study of shared clonotypes between healthy human individuals. Study as a whole: CD8 memory received one plate per donor, CD8 naive two, CD4 memory three and CD4 naive three. General observations from the study: Several donors shared around 5% of their naive CD4 clonotypes. When compared with the clonotypes that were shared by all four sorted-subset donors, the non-shared clonotypes turned out to have lower generation probabilities.

V gave up 3 bases and J gave up 10 bases; unmatched junction bases: 3. Germline CDR1 is SEHNR and CDR2 is FQNEAQ (reference sequence). The CDR3 covers 13 residues. As for this clone: Its antigen is unidentified.

The repertoire was sequenced with immunoSEQ multiplex PCR; TCRdb's copy has only in-frame clones and lacks some. In the table there are about 2.3 million clones, about 90% of which are singletons. This receptor was taken from a man younger than 30 in good health. Some clones in this sample may be carry-over from other donors' samples. The specimen sequenced was naive CD4+ T cells from PBMCs. Subset reported: CD45RA+ positively selected. The gene calls are TRBV7-9 and TRBJ1-4, with 9 bases that match TRBD1. CDR3 in amino acids: CASSFGQGRKLFF. CDR3 DNA: TGTGCCAGCAGCTTCGGACAGGGGAGAAAACTGTTTTTT.